The table lists the clone carrying this TCR beta chain with many counts. This CDR3 comprises 19 residues. Trimming removed 6 bases from V and 4 bases from J, with 31 bases in between. Germline values: CDR1 DFQATT, CDR2 SNEGSKA (reference sequence). Alpha- and beta-chain coverage of first-strand cDNA came from TRAV- and TRBV-specific primers. A constant-region primer paired with the V-primer adapter amplified TCRs over around 18 PCR cycles. TCRdb recomputed calls from the reads with MiXCR, one row per CDR3 protein. This sample has some 82,000 distinct CDR3 sequences, with 18% found just once. The sample's time point: before trial treatment. The data originate from a study of low-dose radiotherapy and immunotherapy resistance in tumors. Looking at the study overall: Aspirin 300 mg was given orally each day for four cycles from cycle 1 day 1.

The receptor was derived from a male donor with prostate cancer. The V gene is TRBV20-1, the J gene TRBJ2-1, with D tentatively TRBD1 (5 bases). Sequences were derived from PBMCs, sampled before treatment. The CDR3 DNA reads as TGCAGTGCGTGGGGCCCGACTCAATCCCGCCGGGTAGGGTACAATGAGCAGTTCTTC. It yields the protein CSAWGPTQSRRVGYNEQFF.